This T cell receptor beta chain comes out of a study of T cells after yellow fever vaccination. Whole-study findings and limits: Few clonotypes appeared in both CD4 and CD8 compartments.

Template switching with 5'RACE generated the TCR cDNA and added a universal primer site and UMIs. One entry per CDR3 protein results from TCRdb running MiXCR on the 5' RACE reads. This table has about 340,000 distinct CDR3 sequences, around 12% appearing once. This clonotype was seen more than once but under ten times. Its target is not known. This CDR3 has 12 amino acids. The V segment lost 6 bases and the J segment 4 bases; nucleotides outside the gene matches: 5. From germline, CDR1 is SQVTM and CDR2 ANQGSEA. The chain carries TRBV29-1 and TRBJ1-2; TRBD1 agrees at 7 bases. This receptor was taken from a man aged 18 to 35 who received the YFV17D yellow fever vaccine. The sequences come from CD4+ T cells sorted from PBMCs, collected 15 days after the yellow fever booster vaccination. The CDR3 protein is CSVSDRSYGYTF. The CDR3 region has the DNA TGCAGCGTCTCGGACAGGAGCTATGGCTACACCTTC.